The T cell receptor (beta chain) described here comes from a study of T cell responses to AZD1222 COVID-19 vaccine. Broader study findings: Baseline antibody screening turned up just a handful of seropositive AZD1222 recipients. It was only after the peak T cell response that any repertoires were sampled. Close to half of spike-specific TCRs reportedly recognize unmutated variant regions. Donors in the cohort were predominantly white British and more often female, and clonal diversity was possibly underestimated.

The CDR3 length is 12 residues. The germline V gene encodes CDR1 MDHEN and CDR2 SYDVKM. The V and J ends lost 11 bases and 3 bases, in that order; junction bases with no gene match: 1. A word on this clone: The antigen is unknown.

Sequencing was performed with immunoSEQ multiplex PCR; in TCRdb, only in-frame clones are kept and a portion is missing. The sample has more than 90,000 clones; about 90% are singletons. The receptor's source is an adult in good health. This material consisted of peripheral blood, taken on day 0 of AZD1222 vaccination. This rearrangement joins TRBV28 to TRBJ2-3, with 11 bases that match TRBD1. DNA for the CDR3: TGTGCCGGGGACAGGGGGACAGATACGCAGTATTTT. Encoded protein: CAGDRGTDTQYF.